This T cell receptor beta chain was identified during a study of regulatory T cells in long-lasting Graves disease. Germline V gene data show CDR1 as ENHRY and CDR2 as SYGVKD. The CDR3 has 13 residues. V dropped 11 bases and J dropped 5; count of bases not matched to a gene: 5. In its sample, this clonotype was seen many times. Construction of the TCR beta libraries employed iRepertoire HTBI primers in conjunction with Arm-PCR of CDR3 regions. From the multiplex PCR reads, TCRdb called clonotypes with MiXCR, one entry per CDR3 protein. The repertoire holds over 400,000 distinct CDR3 sequences, with 12% to 15% as singletons. The time point was: newly diagnosed GD, antithyroid drugs for less than 3 months. The TCR library was made from RNA that had been extracted from PBMCs in TRIzol. The patients included were those that came from an endocrinology department in Xi'an, China. Peripheral blood, at roughly 8.4 milliliters, went into EDTA tubes.

The sample was also reused in another study, on T cells in Graves' hyperthyroidism and ophthalmopathy. In that study: First-round RT-PCR of the TCR CDR3 relied on the HTBI primer set. Blood samples included most of the expanded thyroid clonotypes exceeding 0.001.

The genes are TRBV10-3 and TRBJ2-1; 11 bases match TRBD2. Specimen: peripheral blood mononuclear cells (PBMCs), collected at new diagnosis, from a patient treated with antithyroid drugs. This receptor was identified in a woman aged 45-65 years with Graves disease. The DNA for the CDR3 is TGTGCCGCGGGACTAGCGGCCGACAATGAGCAGTTCTTC. It yields the protein CAAGLAADNEQFF.